This TCR beta chain appears in the sequencing data of a study of T-cell reconstitution after alpha-beta-depleted transplantation in children. As it was prepared, the TCRbeta library received unique molecular identifiers. TCRdb re-analysed the PCR reads in MiXCR, keeping a single row per CDR3 protein. The repertoire holds 450,000 to 600,000 distinct CDR3 sequences, with about 31% as singletons. This TCR derives from a human donor who donated a stem cell graft to a child with aplastic anemia. Sequences were derived from PBMCs from the stem cell graft donor, sampled from the stem cell graft.

CDR3 nucleotide sequence: TGTGCCAGCAGTCCAAGAGGGGACGTGGGGGGTGGCTACACCTTC. It yields the protein CASSPRGDVGGGYTF. This chain links TRBV27 with TRBJ1-2, with a possible D match to TRBD1 (5 bases). The CDR3 is 15 residues long. Trimming stripped 5 bases from V and 7 bases from J, with 20 bases between. Per germline, CDR1 MNHEY and CDR2 SMNVEV (reference sequence).